The 24 T cell receptor beta chains presented below share a single source sample, sequenced in a study of cytomegalovirus exposure and HLA in healthy donors. Primers for the PCR totalled 60 Vbeta and 13 Jbeta. Data came from immunoSEQ multiplex PCR; TCRdb stores just in-frame clones and leaves some out. Of under 150,000 clones in the sample, 70% to 90% were seen once. Sequencing was done on a sample of PBMCs. The receptors derive from a woman aged 40 to 50 in good health and CMV-seropositive.

J is TRBJ1-5 and V is TRBV7-9, with TRBD1 as a possible D gene (6 bases). Trimming took off 5 bases at V and 5 bases at J, with 13 bases between the two ends. Germline CDR1 SEHNR, CDR2 FQNEAQ (reference sequence). The CDR3 is made up of 14 amino acids. The CDR3 here is CASSTGGGHQPQHF. The DNA for the CDR3 is TGTGCCAGCAGCACCGGGGGGGGGCATCAGCCCCAGCATTTT.

The V gene is TRBV7-6, the J gene TRBJ2-1, with D maybe TRBD1 (6 bases). CDR3 size: 14 residues. Germline V gene sequence: CDR1 SGHVS, CDR2 FNYEAQ. With 3 bases removed from V and 7 bases from J, the gap between germline ends came to 13 bases. CDR3 in amino acids: CASSFSPGENEQFF. CDR3 bases: TGTGCCAGCAGCTTTTCCCCAGGGGAAAATGAGCAGTTCTTC.

Worth noting for this clone: Different DNA sequences within this sample yield the same CDR3. The J gene is TRBJ2-7, the V gene TRBV7-9; D gene uncertain. Looked up from germline, CDR1 is SEHNR and CDR2 is FQNEAQ (reference sequence). The CDR3 loop spans 11 amino acids. V was shortened by 5 bases and J by 4 bases, with 6 bases between the two germline ends. DNA for the CDR3: TGTGCCAGCAGCCCGCGTTACGAGCAGTACTTC. This sequence encodes CASSPRYEQYF.

The V gene is TRBV5-4, the J gene TRBJ1-1; 8 bases are a match to TRBD1. This CDR3 region has 15 residues. CDR1 SGHNT and CDR2 YYREEE come from the germline V gene (reference sequence). Trimming at V came to 4 bases and at J to 2 bases, leaving 7 bases not matched to a gene. CDR3 sequence: CASSLWTGLNTEAFF. For the CDR3, the DNA is TGTGCCAGCAGCCTATGGACAGGGTTAAACACTGAAGCTTTCTTT.

The V and J genes are TRBV7-9 and TRBJ2-1, with TRBD2 matching over 15 bases. The CDR3 sequence is 18 residues long. V trimming: 5 bases; J trimming: 2 bases; junction bases outside the gene matches: 7. Germline V lookup: CDR1 SEHNR, CDR2 FQNEAQ (reference sequence). DNA of the CDR3: TGTGCCAGCAGCCAAGGACTAGCGGGAGGGATGCCCTACAATGAGCAGTTCTTC. Protein: CASSQGLAGGMPYNEQFF.

This clone came up once. The rearrangement links TRBV6-1 to TRBJ2-7; D is unclear. There are 14 residues in the CDR3. V lost 3 bases to trimming and J lost 2 bases, with 11 bases between them. CDR1 and CDR2 from the germline V gene are MNHNS and SASEGT. CDR3 bases: TGTGCCAGCAGTGACTCCTTAGAGCCCTACGAGCAGTACTTC. Its protein product is CASSDSLEPYEQYF.

In its sample, this clone was seen a few times. The gene calls are TRBV30 and TRBJ1-4; D is perhaps TRBD1 (5 bases). Trimming took 0 bases from V and 5 from J, leaving 10 bases between them. This CDR3 is 14 amino acids long. Per the germline V gene, CDR1 is GTSNPN and CDR2 is SVGIG (reference sequence). The CDR3 DNA sequence: TGTGCCTGGAGTGTAAACGGGGGGAATGAAAAACTGTTTTTT. Residues: CAWSVNGGNEKLFF. The whole variable domain, filled in from reference TRBV30 and TRBJ1-4, reads SQTIHQWPATLVQPVGSPLSLECTVEGTSNPNLYWYRQAAGRGLQLLFYSVGIGQISSEVPQNLSASRPQDRQFILSSKKLLLSDSGFYLCAWSVNGGNEKLFFGSGTQLSVL.

The rearrangement uses TRBV5-1 and TRBJ2-3, with D maybe TRBD2 (5 bases). With 4 bases removed from V and 3 bases from J, the gap between germline ends came to 18 bases. Germline V lookup: CDR1 SGHRS, CDR2 YFSETQ. The CDR3 loop spans 16 amino acids. The CDR3 DNA sequence: TGCGCCAGCAGCCTGTTCGGACTCGGGGAAACAGATACGCAGTATTTT. As protein: CASSLFGLGETDTQYF.

The rearrangement joins TRBV10-3 to TRBJ1-1; D is uncertain. The CDR3 has 11 amino acids. Trimming cost V 6 bases and J 1 base, with 3 bases left between them. Germline CDR1 and CDR2: ENHRY and SYGVKD. In nucleotides, the CDR3 is TGTGCCATCAGCCAGAACACTGAAGCTTTCTTT. Encoded protein: CAISQNTEAFF.

The chain employs TRBV27 and TRBJ2-1, with 13 bases lining up with TRBD2. V shed 5 bases, J shed 13 bases, and the junction held 8 bases outside the gene matches. The CDR3 totals 14 residues. Germline loops: CDR1 MNHEY, CDR2 SMNVEV (reference sequence). Here the CDR3 DNA reads TGTGCCAGCAGTCCCAAGACTAGCGGGGGGTTTCAGTTCTTC. It yields the protein CASSPKTSGGFQFF.

V gene TRBV6-5 combines with J gene TRBJ2-7; 9 nucleotides agree with TRBD2. V lost 2 bases to trimming and J lost 6 bases; unmatched junction nucleotides: 8. There are 15 residues in the CDR3. Germline V lookup: CDR1 MNHEY, CDR2 SVGAGI. CDR3 amino acids: CASSYAPSGTSEQYF. CDR3 sequence (DNA): TGTGCCAGCAGTTACGCCCCTAGCGGGACCTCCGAGCAGTACTTC.

V and J are TRBV12-5 and TRBJ1-1; 9 bases align to TRBD1. This CDR3 is built from 14 residues. Germline V CDR1 and CDR2: LGHNT, FRNRAP. Unmatched junction bases numbered 8, after V lost 2 bases and J lost 10 bases. The CDR3 is CASGLTTGGTGAFF. CDR3 in DNA: TGTGCTAGTGGTTTGACGACAGGGGGAACGGGAGCTTTCTTT.

The chain carries TRBV7-9 and TRBJ1-5, with 9 bases that match TRBD1. The CDR3 loop spans 15 amino acids. Germline assignment: CDR1 SEHNR and CDR2 FQNEAQ (reference sequence). After removal of 2 bases from V and 6 bases from J, the junction contained 5 bases not matched to a gene. The CDR3 nucleotides read TGTGCCAGCAGCTTAACAGGGGGCGCGGGTCAGCCCCAGCATTTT. Amino acid sequence: CASSLTGGAGQPQHF.

The chain links TRBV13 to TRBJ2-1; 8 bases are shared with TRBD2. Germline CDR1 and CDR2: PRHDT and FYEKMQ (reference sequence). This CDR3 has 16 amino acids. Trimming cost V 5 bases and J 6 bases; bases outside gene matches: 12. The CDR3 here is CASSLTRGLGTNEQFF. CDR3 DNA sequence: TGTGCCAGCAGCCTCACTAGGGGACTAGGAACCAATGAGCAGTTCTTC.

CDR3 nucleotides: TGTGCCAGCAGCCCTAGCGACAAGAGAGAGCAGTTCTTC. It translates to CASSPSDKREQFF. The gene calls are TRBV9 and TRBJ2-1, with D possibly being TRBD2 (6 bases). With 4 bases removed from V and 10 bases from J, the gap between germline ends came to 15 bases. The CDR3 spans 13 residues. From germline, CDR1 is SGDLS and CDR2 YYNGEE.

V is TRBV27 and J is TRBJ2-1; 8 nucleotides align to TRBD2. J lost 4 bases, V lost 6 bases, and 8 bases had no gene match. The CDR3 has 15 residues. Per germline, CDR1 MNHEY and CDR2 SMNVEV (reference sequence). CDR3 residues: CASRPGLVLYNEQFF. The CDR3 region has the DNA TGTGCCAGCAGACCGGGACTAGTCTTATACAATGAGCAGTTCTTC.

The chain has TRBV19 and TRBJ1-1; TRBD1 agrees at 9 bases. The germline CDR1 and CDR2 sequences are LNHDA and SQIVND (reference sequence). The V and J ends lost 5 bases and 5 bases, in that order; junction bases with no gene match: 9. The CDR3 is 15 residues long. The CDR3 nucleotides are TGTGCCAGTAGTGCTAACAGGGGGCAAGGAACTGAAGCTTTCTTT. Translated: CASSANRGQGTEAFF. Looking up the rest from reference TRBV19 and TRBJ1-1 gives the full variable domain: DGGITQSPKYLFRKEGQNVTLSCEQNLNHDAMYWYRQDPGQGLRLIYYSQIVNDFQKGDIAEGYSVSREKKESFPLTVTSAQKNPTAFYLCASSANRGQGTEAFFGQGTRLTVV.

Here the CDR3 reads CASSIGRTSGTDTQYF. CDR3 bases: TGTGCCAGTAGTATAGGGAGGACTAGCGGCACAGATACGCAGTATTTT. The chain couples TRBV19 to TRBJ2-3, with TRBD2 matching over 9 bases. The CDR3 runs to 16 residues. V lost 1 base to trimming and J lost 1 base; unmatched junction nucleotides: 3. CDR1 is LNHDA and CDR2 is SQIVND in the germline V gene (reference sequence). Supplemented by reference TRBV19 and TRBJ2-3, the full variable domain reads DGGITQSPKYLFRKEGQNVTLSCEQNLNHDAMYWYRQDPGQGLRLIYYSQIVNDFQKGDIAEGYSVSREKKESFPLTVTSAQKNPTAFYLCASSIGRTSGTDTQYFGPGTRLTVL.

The chain combines TRBV5-6 with TRBJ1-1; D gene ambiguous. In germline, CDR1 is SGHDT, CDR2 YYEEEE. Trimming removed 2 bases at V and 2 bases at J, with 10 bases between. The CDR3 extends over 14 amino acids. The CDR3 nucleotides read TGTGCCAGCAGCTTATTAACTTTCAACACTGAAGCTTTCTTT. Its protein is CASSLLTFNTEAFF.

V gene TRBV4-1 combines with J gene TRBJ1-6; D ambiguous. Per the germline V gene, CDR1 is MGHRA and CDR2 is YSYEKL. V lost 0 bases to trimming and J lost 5 bases, with 8 bases between them. This CDR3 comprises 15 residues. The DNA of the CDR3 is TGCGCCAGCAGCCAAGAGCCAGGCAATAATTCACCCCTCCACTTT. It translates to CASSQEPGNNSPLHF.

This chain uses TRBV5-1 with TRBJ2-1; D is possibly TRBD1 (6 bases). V lost 0 bases to trimming and J lost 8 bases, with 12 bases between them. The CDR3 runs 14 residues. Germline lookup yields CDR1 SGHRS and CDR2 YFSETQ. CDR3 nucleotides: TGCGCCAGCAGCTTGGGACAGGTTGAGGATGAGCAGTTCTTC. Protein: CASSLGQVEDEQFF.

The gene calls are TRBV2 and TRBJ2-1; 13 bases map to TRBD2. This CDR3 is 17 amino acids long. V trimming: 5 bases; J trimming: 4 bases; junction bases outside the gene matches: 8. Germline lookup yields CDR1 SNHLY and CDR2 FYNNEI. The chain's CDR3 is CASSWTSGGPFYNEQFF. For the CDR3, the DNA is TGTGCCAGCAGTTGGACTAGCGGGGGCCCCTTTTACAATGAGCAGTTCTTC. Full variable domain (rest looked up from reference TRBV2 and TRBJ2-1): EPEVTQTPSHQVTQMGQEVILRCVPISNHLYFYWYRQILGQKVEFLVSFYNNEISEKSEIFDDQFSVERPDGSNFTLKIRSTKLEDSAMYFCASSWTSGGPFYNEQFFGPGTRLTVL.

This sequence joins TRBV19 and TRBJ1-1; unclear D gene. CDR1 is LNHDA and CDR2 is SQIVND in the germline V gene (reference sequence). CDR3 length: 16 residues. Trimming cost V 6 bases and J 0 bases, with 17 bases left between them. Here the CDR3 DNA reads TGTGCCAGTAGCAACCACCGCGGGGTTTTGAACACTGAAGCTTTCTTT. Translated: CASSNHRGVLNTEAFF.

V usage is TRBV6-4 and J usage is TRBJ2-3; TRBD2 matches at 13 bases. V shed 4 bases and J 2 bases; nucleotides not matched to a gene: 3. This CDR3 contains 16 residues. The germline V gene encodes CDR1 MRHNA and CDR2 SNTAGT. CDR3 nucleotide sequence: TGTGCCAGCAGTGTGGGACTAGCGGGGCACACAGATACGCAGTATTTT. This gives the protein CASSVGLAGHTDTQYF.